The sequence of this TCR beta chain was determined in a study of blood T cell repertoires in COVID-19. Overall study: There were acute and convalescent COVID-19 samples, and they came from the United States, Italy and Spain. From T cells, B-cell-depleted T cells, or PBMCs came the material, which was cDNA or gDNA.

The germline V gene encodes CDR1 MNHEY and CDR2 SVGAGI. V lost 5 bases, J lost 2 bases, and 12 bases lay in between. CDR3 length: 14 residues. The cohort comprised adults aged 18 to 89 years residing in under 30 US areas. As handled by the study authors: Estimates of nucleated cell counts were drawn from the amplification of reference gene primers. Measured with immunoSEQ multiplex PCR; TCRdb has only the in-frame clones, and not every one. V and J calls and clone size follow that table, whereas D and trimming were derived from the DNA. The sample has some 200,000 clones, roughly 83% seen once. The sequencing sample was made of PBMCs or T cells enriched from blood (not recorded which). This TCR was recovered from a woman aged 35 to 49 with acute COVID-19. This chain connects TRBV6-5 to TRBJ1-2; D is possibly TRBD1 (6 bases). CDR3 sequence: CASSPSDSNYGYTF. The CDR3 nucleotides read TGTGCCAGCAGTCCTTCGGACAGCAACTATGGCTACACCTTC.